Below, 28 T cell receptor beta chains from the same sample are listed, as sequenced in a study of T cells in Graves' hyperthyroidism and ophthalmopathy. Researchers amplified the TCR beta CDR3 regions from RNA transcripts. TCR CDR3 regions were first amplified by RT-PCR with HTBI primers. TCRdb re-called the multiplex PCR reads with MiXCR, one entry per CDR3 protein. The table lists hundreds of thousands of distinct CDR3 sequences, roughly 14% of them singletons. Material for sequencing was blood. The receptors shown here come from a woman aged 40 to 50 with Graves' ophthalmopathy.

This clonotype has a count of ten or more. The V and J genes are TRBV29-1 and TRBJ2-7; no reliable D call. Germline V CDR1 and CDR2: SQVTM, ANQGSEA. V lost 6 bases and J 3 bases, leaving 12 bases between the germline ends. The CDR3 runs 12 residues. The CDR3 is CSVSKWGYEQYF. CDR3 nucleotides: TGCAGCGTAAGCAAGTGGGGCTACGAGCAGTACTTC.

This clonotype was picked up many times. This chain connects TRBV12-3 or TRBV12-4 to TRBJ2-7; D unresolved. V was shortened by 3 bases and J by 3 bases, with 6 bases between the two germline ends. CDR3 length: 12 amino acids. The CDR3 here is CASSFQRYEQYF. CDR3 in DNA: TGTGCCAGCAGTTTTCAACGCTACGAGCAGTACTTC.

This clonotype was seen ten or more times. The chain combines TRBV20-1 with TRBJ2-5, with D maybe TRBD2 (7 bases). The V gene's germline CDR1 is DFQATT and CDR2 SNEGSKA (reference sequence). CDR3 length: 11 residues. V dropped 3 bases and J dropped 9 bases, with 11 bases sitting between them. The CDR3 coding sequence is TGCAGTGCTAGCATAGGGGGGGCCCAGTACTTC. It translates to CSASIGGAQYF.

This clonotype has at least ten counts. The V gene is TRBV30, the J gene TRBJ1-1; D is ambiguous. From germline, CDR1 is GTSNPN and CDR2 SVGIG (reference sequence). The CDR3 length is 12 residues. V lost 3 bases, J lost 0 bases, and 5 bases lay in between. CDR3 bases: TGTGCCTGGAGCCACATGAACACTGAAGCTTTCTTT. Translating it yields CAWSHMNTEAFF.

The sample holds many counts of this clonotype. This sequence joins TRBV20-1 and TRBJ1-3; D is perhaps TRBD1 (6 bases). V was trimmed by 0 bases and J by 6 bases, leaving 15 bases between them. The V gene's germline CDR1 is DFQATT and CDR2 SNEGSKA (reference sequence). The CDR3 has 15 amino acids. The CDR3 nucleotides are TGCAGTGCTAGAGATTTCAGGGGCGAGGAAAACACCATATATTTT. This gives the protein CSARDFRGEENTIYF.

This clonotype was recorded at least ten times. The V gene is TRBV19, the J gene TRBJ2-7; D is uncertain. CDR3 length: 14 amino acids. From germline, CDR1 is LNHDA and CDR2 SQIVND (reference sequence). Trimming removed 4 bases from V and 0 bases from J, with 10 bases in between. CDR3 region: CASSTQLSSYEQYF. The CDR3 DNA sequence: TGTGCCAGTAGTACCCAACTGAGCTCCTACGAGCAGTACTTC. Using reference TRBV19 and TRBJ2-7 for the parts outside the CDR3, the full variable domain is DGGITQSPKYLFRKEGQNVTLSCEQNLNHDAMYWYRQDPGQGLRLIYYSQIVNDFQKGDIAEGYSVSREKKESFPLTVTSAQKNPTAFYLCASSTQLSSYEQYFGPGTRLTVT.

This clonotype was detected ten times or more. The genes are TRBV15 and TRBJ2-5; D is undetermined. The germline V gene has CDR1 LNHNV and CDR2 YYDKDF (reference sequence). This CDR3 contains 15 residues. Trimming removed 0 bases at V and 1 base at J, with 9 bases between. This CDR3 reads CATSRDRASQETQYF. The CDR3, as DNA: TGTGCCACCAGCAGAGATCGGGCGAGCCAAGAGACCCAGTACTTC.

The sample holds many counts of this clonotype. The chain links TRBV20-1 to TRBJ1-5; 10 bases map to TRBD1. Germline V gene sequence: CDR1 DFQATT, CDR2 SNEGSKA (reference sequence). This CDR3 has 13 residues. J lost 7 bases, V lost 5 bases, and 5 bases had no gene match. The CDR3 nucleotides are TGCAGTGCTCGGGACAGGGGATCACAGCCCCAGCATTTT. This codes for CSARDRGSQPQHF.

This clonotype appeared many times. The genes are TRBV19 and TRBJ2-7; D is tentatively TRBD1 or TRBD2 (6 bases each). This CDR3 has 15 residues. Germline values: CDR1 LNHDA, CDR2 SQIVND (reference sequence). The V end was cut by 3 bases, the J end by 4 bases, with 16 bases between. CDR3 residues: CASSIGTGRLYEQYF. Here the CDR3 DNA reads TGTGCCAGTAGTATTGGAACAGGGAGGTTATACGAGCAGTACTTC.

This clonotype was seen a handful of times. The chain links TRBV13 to TRBJ1-2; D gene uncertain. Germline V gene sequence: CDR1 PRHDT, CDR2 FYEKMQ (reference sequence). This CDR3 spans 15 amino acids. The V gene lost 1 base and the J gene lost 8 bases, with 17 bases spanning the gap. The CDR3: CASSLVGRNHQGYTF. The CDR3 bases are TGTGCCAGCAGCTTAGTCGGCCGGAACCATCAGGGCTACACCTTC.

This clonotype came up many times. The chain has TRBV10-3 and TRBJ2-3; 12 bases fit TRBD1. The V gene's germline CDR1 is ENHRY and CDR2 SYGVKD. The CDR3 has 15 residues. J lost 5 bases, V lost 4 bases, and 4 bases had no gene match. This CDR3 is CAISVGQGAIDTQYF. DNA for the CDR3: TGTGCCATCAGTGTGGGACAGGGGGCTATAGATACGCAGTATTTT.

This clonotype was counted many times. The chain joins TRBV5-1 to TRBJ2-7, with 12 bases aligning to TRBD2. Germline trimming cut 6 bases from V and 4 bases from J; bases unmatched to any gene: 5. The CDR3 length is 14 residues. In germline, CDR1 is SGHRS, CDR2 YFSETQ. The CDR3 region is CASKSGTSGYEQYF. In DNA, the CDR3 is TGCGCCAGCAAGTCCGGGACTAGCGGGTACGAGCAGTACTTC.

There are many counts of this clonotype. V gene TRBV30 combines with J gene TRBJ1-2; D is possibly TRBD1 (6 bases). Deletions cut 3 bases from V and 6 bases from J, with 14 bases between. CDR1 is GTSNPN, CDR2 SVGIG, per germline (reference sequence). This CDR3 has 13 residues. The CDR3 DNA follows: TGTGCCTGGAGCCGAAGGGGGAGGGATGGCTACACCTTC. As protein: CAWSRRGRDGYTF.

This chain joins TRBV7-2 and TRBJ1-5; D is perhaps TRBD1 (6 bases). The CDR3 length is 14 residues. Germline V lookup: CDR1 SGHTA, CDR2 FQGNSA. V lost 2 bases, J lost 5 bases, and 10 bases lay in between. The CDR3 region is CASSLWAGDQPQHF. DNA for the CDR3: TGTGCCAGCAGCTTATGGGCAGGGGATCAGCCCCAGCATTTT. The full variable domain, completed using reference TRBV7-2 and TRBJ1-5, is GAGVSQSPSNKVTEKGKDVELRCDPISGHTALYWYRQSLGQGLEFLIYFQGNSAPDKSGLPSDRFSAERTGGSVSTLTIQRTQQEDSAVYLCASSLWAGDQPQHFGDGTRLSIL.

In its sample, this clonotype was seen many times. The chain uses TRBV3-1 and TRBJ1-5; D remains ambiguous. Germline CDR1 LGHDT, CDR2 YNNKEL (reference sequence). The CDR3 has 14 amino acids. Trimming removed 1 base from V and 7 bases from J, with 11 bases in between. The CDR3 bases are TGTGCCAGCAGCCAAGCGAGGGAGGTGCAGCCCCAGCATTTT. It is translated as CASSQAREVQPQHF.

This clonotype was counted ten times or more. The chain employs TRBV13 and TRBJ2-5; TRBD2 is a possible D gene (6 bases). The CDR3 has 15 residues. Looked up from germline, CDR1 is PRHDT and CDR2 is FYEKMQ (reference sequence). V was cut by 5 bases and J by 5 bases, with 18 bases left in between. The DNA of the CDR3 is TGTGCCAGCAGCGGGGACTCCTACAATCGGGAGACCCAGTACTTC. This encodes CASSGDSYNRETQYF.

This clonotype was recorded at least ten times. The chain uses TRBV29-1 and TRBJ2-2; unclear D gene. The CDR3 covers 13 residues. V was pared by 1 base and J by 4 bases, with 7 bases between. Germline V CDR1 and CDR2: SQVTM, ANQGSEA. The chain's CDR3 is CSVEGRGTGELFF. CDR3 nucleotides: TGCAGCGTTGAAGGTAGAGGCACCGGGGAGCTGTTTTTT.

The chain couples TRBV7-9 to TRBJ1-1; D gene ambiguous. Trimming took 0 bases from V and 6 from J, leaving 11 bases between them. CDR1 and CDR2 (germline): SEHNR, FQNEAQ (reference sequence). CDR3 length equals 14 residues. The CDR3 is CASSLAHGNSEAFF. The CDR3 bases are TGTGCCAGCAGCTTAGCGCACGGCAACTCTGAAGCTTTCTTT.

The chain couples TRBV6-2 or TRBV6-3 to TRBJ2-7; 10 nucleotides match TRBD1. This CDR3 comprises 14 residues. Germline CDR1 reads MNHEY; CDR2 reads SVGEGT. Germline trimming cut 6 bases from V and 3 bases from J; bases unmatched to any gene: 5. CDR3 in amino acids: CASRRTGGNYEQYF. Written as DNA, the CDR3 is TGTGCCAGCAGAAGGACAGGGGGGAACTACGAGCAGTACTTC.

V usage is TRBV6-2 or TRBV6-3 and J usage is TRBJ1-5; maybe TRBD1 (6 bases). The germline gives CDR1 MNHEY, CDR2 SVGEGT. The V end was cut by 6 bases, the J end by 3 bases, with 24 bases between. The CDR3 is 18 residues long. The CDR3 DNA reads TGTGCCAGCAGCCGAAACACCGGGGGCGCGTCGAACAATCAGCCCCAGCATTTT. Protein product: CASSRNTGGASNNQPQHF.

This clonotype was seen a few times. The chain is built from TRBV11-2 and TRBJ1-2; D gene unclear. The CDR3 consists of 17 residues. Between the trimmed V and J ends, which lost 1 base and 4 bases, there was a span of 19 bases. The V gene's germline CDR1 is SGHAT and CDR2 FQNNGV. The CDR3 spells CASSLGGRVPLPYGYTF. For the CDR3, the DNA is TGTGCCAGCAGCTTAGGGGGTCGAGTACCTCTACCCTATGGCTACACCTTC.

This clonotype was picked up many times. A much larger clone differs from this one at a single base, so this may be a read error. The chain carries TRBV2 and TRBJ2-7, with D maybe TRBD2 (6 bases). This CDR3 is built from 10 residues. Trimming stripped 10 bases from V and 10 bases from J, with 14 bases between. Germline CDR1 is SNHLY and CDR2 is FYNNEI. The CDR3 DNA reads TGTGCCAATGGGACTCTTAGACAGTACTTC. It specifies CANGTLRQYF.

The V and J genes are TRBV6-2 or TRBV6-3 and TRBJ1-5; D possibly corresponds to TRBD1 (5 bases). From germline, CDR1 is MNHEY and CDR2 SVGEGT. The CDR3 contains 12 residues. Trimming took 6 bases from V and 8 from J, leaving 11 bases between them. The CDR3 here is CASRTVGEPQHF. The DNA for the CDR3 is TGTGCCAGCAGGACAGTAGGTGAGCCCCAGCATTTT.

At least ten counts were recorded for this clonotype. The chain joins TRBV19 to TRBJ1-1; D is perhaps TRBD1 (5 bases). This CDR3 comprises 15 residues. V lost 4 bases and J lost 5, with 17 bases in between. CDR1 is LNHDA, CDR2 SQIVND, per germline (reference sequence). The CDR3 sequence is CASSNPRDRGTEAFF. In DNA form, the CDR3 reads TGTGCCAGTAGTAACCCCAGGGATCGGGGAACTGAAGCTTTCTTT. The full variable domain, rest sourced from reference TRBV19 and TRBJ1-1, is DGGITQSPKYLFRKEGQNVTLSCEQNLNHDAMYWYRQDPGQGLRLIYYSQIVNDFQKGDIAEGYSVSREKKESFPLTVTSAQKNPTAFYLCASSNPRDRGTEAFFGQGTRLTVV.

This clonotype was counted ten times or more. This sequence joins TRBV20-1 and TRBJ2-5; 14 positions agree with TRBD2. The CDR3 contains 18 residues. V was clipped by 6 bases and J by 1 base; unmatched bases: 13. Germline-derived CDR1 and CDR2 are DFQATT and SNEGSKA (reference sequence). CDR3 sequence: CSAPGLAGEVGGQETQYF. CDR3 DNA: TGCAGTGCCCCGGGACTAGCGGGAGAAGTCGGGGGCCAAGAGACCCAGTACTTC.

The chain combines TRBV4-2 with TRBJ2-5; D possibly corresponds to TRBD1 (6 bases). Trimming removed 2 bases at V and 5 bases at J, with 12 bases between. Germline V gives CDR1 LGHNA, CDR2 YNFKEQ. CDR3 size: 14 residues. The CDR3 loop is CASSQPTGSETQYF. In nucleotides, the CDR3 is TGTGCCAGCAGCCAACCAACAGGGAGCGAGACCCAGTACTTC.

The table lists this clonotype with many counts. The V and J genes are TRBV6-2 or TRBV6-3 and TRBJ2-2; possible D gene TRBD1, 6 bases. Trimming took off 7 bases at V and 0 bases at J, with 24 bases between the two ends. This CDR3 is built from 19 residues. Germline loops: CDR1 MNHEY, CDR2 SVGEGT. The CDR3 bases are TGTGCCAGCATTACCTTGTGGAGGTCCTGGGACACGAACACCGGGGAGCTGTTTTTT. It yields the protein CASITLWRSWDTNTGELFF.

Ten or more counts support this clonotype. The chain is built from TRBV28 and TRBJ1-2; perhaps TRBD1 as D (5 bases). The V end was cut by 3 bases, the J end by 0 bases, with 14 bases between. In germline, CDR1 is MDHEN, CDR2 SYDVKM. This CDR3 comprises 16 residues. CDR3 protein: CASSLDPGLPNYGYTF. CDR3 DNA sequence: TGTGCCAGCAGTTTGGATCCGGGACTCCCTAACTATGGCTACACCTTC.